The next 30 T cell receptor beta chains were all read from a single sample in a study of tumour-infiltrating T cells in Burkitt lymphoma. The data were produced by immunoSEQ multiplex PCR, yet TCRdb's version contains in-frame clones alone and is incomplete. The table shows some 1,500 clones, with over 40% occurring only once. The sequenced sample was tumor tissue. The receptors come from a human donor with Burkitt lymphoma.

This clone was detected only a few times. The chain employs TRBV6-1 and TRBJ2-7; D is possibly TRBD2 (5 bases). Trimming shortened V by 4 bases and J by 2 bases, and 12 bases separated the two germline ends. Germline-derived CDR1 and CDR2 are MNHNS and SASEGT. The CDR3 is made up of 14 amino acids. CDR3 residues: CASSGGPVTYEQYF. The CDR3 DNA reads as TGTGCCAGCAGTGGAGGGCCAGTTACCTACGAGCAGTACTTC.

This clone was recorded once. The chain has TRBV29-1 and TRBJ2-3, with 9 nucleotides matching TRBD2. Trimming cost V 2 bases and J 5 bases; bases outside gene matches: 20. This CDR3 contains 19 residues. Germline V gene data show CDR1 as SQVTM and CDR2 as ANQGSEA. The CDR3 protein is CSVEPKTGTSYATRDTQYF. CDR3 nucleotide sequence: TGCAGCGTTGAACCTAAGACCGGGACTAGCTACGCCACACGAGATACGCAGTATTTT.

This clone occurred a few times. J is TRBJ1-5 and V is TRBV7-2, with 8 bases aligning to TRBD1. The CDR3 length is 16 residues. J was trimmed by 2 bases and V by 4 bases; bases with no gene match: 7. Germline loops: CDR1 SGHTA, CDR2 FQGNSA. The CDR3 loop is CASSWTRTGRNQPQHF. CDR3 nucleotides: TGTGCCAGCAGCTGGACCCGGACAGGGCGCAATCAGCCCCAGCATTTT. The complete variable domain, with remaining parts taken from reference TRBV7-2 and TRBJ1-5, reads GAGVSQSPSNKVTEKGKDVELRCDPISGHTALYWYRQSLGQGLEFLIYFQGNSAPDKSGLPSDRFSAERTGGSVSTLTIQRTQQEDSAVYLCASSWTRTGRNQPQHFGDGTRLSIL.

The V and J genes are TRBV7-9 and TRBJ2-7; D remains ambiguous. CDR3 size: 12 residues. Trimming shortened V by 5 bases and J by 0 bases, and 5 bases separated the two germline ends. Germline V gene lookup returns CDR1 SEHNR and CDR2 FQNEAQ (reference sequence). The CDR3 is CASSPSSYEQYF. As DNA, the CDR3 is TGTGCCAGCAGCCCGTCCTCCTACGAGCAGTACTTC.

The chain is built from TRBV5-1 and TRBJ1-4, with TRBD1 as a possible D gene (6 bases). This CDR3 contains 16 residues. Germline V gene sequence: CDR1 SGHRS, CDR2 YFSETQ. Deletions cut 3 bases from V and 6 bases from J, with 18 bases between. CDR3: CASSWSTGRSDEKLFF. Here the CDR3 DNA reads TGCGCCAGCAGCTGGTCGACAGGCAGATCTGATGAAAAACTGTTTTTT.

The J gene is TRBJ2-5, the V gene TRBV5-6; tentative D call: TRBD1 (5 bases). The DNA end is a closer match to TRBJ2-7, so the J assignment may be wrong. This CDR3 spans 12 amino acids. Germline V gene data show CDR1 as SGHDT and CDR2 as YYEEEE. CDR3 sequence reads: CASSLKGYEQYF. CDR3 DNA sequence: TGTGCCAGCAGCTTGAAGGGGTACGAGCAGTACTTC.

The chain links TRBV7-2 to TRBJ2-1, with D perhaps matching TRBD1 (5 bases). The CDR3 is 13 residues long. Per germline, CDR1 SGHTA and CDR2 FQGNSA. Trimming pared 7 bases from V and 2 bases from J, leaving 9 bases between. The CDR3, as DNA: TGTGCCAGCACCCCGACAGCCTACAATGAGCAGTTCTTC. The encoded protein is CASTPTAYNEQFF. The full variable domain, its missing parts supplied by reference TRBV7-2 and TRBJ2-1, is GAGVSQSPSNKVTEKGKDVELRCDPISGHTALYWYRQSLGQGLEFLIYFQGNSAPDKSGLPSDRFSAERTGGSVSTLTIQRTQQEDSAVYLCASTPTAYNEQFFGPGTRLTVL.

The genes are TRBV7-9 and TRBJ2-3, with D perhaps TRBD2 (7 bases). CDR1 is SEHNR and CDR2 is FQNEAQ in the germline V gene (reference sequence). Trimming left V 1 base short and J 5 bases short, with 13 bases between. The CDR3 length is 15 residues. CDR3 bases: TGTGCCAGCAGCTTAGAGGGGGGGCGGATAGATACGCAGTATTTT. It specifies CASSLEGGRIDTQYF.

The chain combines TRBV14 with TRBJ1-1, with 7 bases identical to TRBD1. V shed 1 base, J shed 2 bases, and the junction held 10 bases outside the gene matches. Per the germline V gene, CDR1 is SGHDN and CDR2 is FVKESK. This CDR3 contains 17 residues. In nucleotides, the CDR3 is TGTGCCAGCAGCCAAGCCAGGACAGGCCTAATTAACACTGAAGCTTTCTTT. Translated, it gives CASSQARTGLINTEAFF.

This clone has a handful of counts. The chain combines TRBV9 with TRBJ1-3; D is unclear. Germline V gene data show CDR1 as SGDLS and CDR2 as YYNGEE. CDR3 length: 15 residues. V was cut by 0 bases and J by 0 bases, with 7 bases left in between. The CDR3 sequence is CASSVDGTSGNTIYF. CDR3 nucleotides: TGTGCCAGCAGCGTAGATGGAACCTCTGGAAACACCATATATTTT.

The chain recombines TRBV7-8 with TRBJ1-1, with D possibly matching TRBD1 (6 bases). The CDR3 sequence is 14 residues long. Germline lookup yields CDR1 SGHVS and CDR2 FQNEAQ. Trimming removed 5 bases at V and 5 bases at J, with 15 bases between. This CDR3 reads CASSPGGRETEAFF. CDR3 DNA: TGTGCCAGCAGCCCGGGGGGGCGAGAGACTGAAGCTTTCTTT.

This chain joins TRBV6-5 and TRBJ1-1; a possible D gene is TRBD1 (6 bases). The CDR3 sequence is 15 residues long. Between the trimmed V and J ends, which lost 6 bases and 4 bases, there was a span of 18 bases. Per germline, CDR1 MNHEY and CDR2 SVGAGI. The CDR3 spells CASSLSRGGSTEAFF. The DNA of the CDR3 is TGTGCCAGCAGCCTATCCCGAGGGGGATCCACTGAAGCTTTCTTT.

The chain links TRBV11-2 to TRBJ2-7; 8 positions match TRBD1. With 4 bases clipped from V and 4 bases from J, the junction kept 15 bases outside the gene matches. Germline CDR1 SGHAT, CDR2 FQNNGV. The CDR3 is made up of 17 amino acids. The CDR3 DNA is TGTGCCAGCAGCTCCGGGACAGGTGGACTAACCGGTTACGAGCAGTACTTC. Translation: CASSSGTGGLTGYEQYF.

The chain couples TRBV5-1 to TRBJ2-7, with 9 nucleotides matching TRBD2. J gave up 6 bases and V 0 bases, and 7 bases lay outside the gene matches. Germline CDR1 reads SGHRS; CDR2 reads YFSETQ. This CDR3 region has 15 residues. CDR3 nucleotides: TGCGCCAGCAGCTTGGCCCTAGCGGGGAGCGGCGAGCAGTACTTC. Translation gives CASSLALAGSGEQYF.

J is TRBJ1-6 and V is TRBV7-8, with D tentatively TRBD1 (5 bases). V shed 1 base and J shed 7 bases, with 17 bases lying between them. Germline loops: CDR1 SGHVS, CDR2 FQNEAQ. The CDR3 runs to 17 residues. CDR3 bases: TGTGCCAGCAGCTTAGACGGACTTAGGGGCCAAAATTCACCCCTCCACTTT. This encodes CASSLDGLRGQNSPLHF.

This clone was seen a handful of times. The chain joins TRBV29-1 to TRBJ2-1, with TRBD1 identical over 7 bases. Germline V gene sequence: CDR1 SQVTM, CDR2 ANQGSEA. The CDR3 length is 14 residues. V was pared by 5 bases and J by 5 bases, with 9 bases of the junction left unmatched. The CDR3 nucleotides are TGCAGCGTTAGAGGGGGCCGCCTTGACAATGAGCAGTTCTTC. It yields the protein CSVRGGRLDNEQFF.

CDR3 residues: CASSRSLGSSYEQYF. The CDR3 DNA follows: TGTGCCAGCAGCCGCTCCCTGGGGAGCTCCTACGAGCAGTACTTC. The J gene is TRBJ2-7, the V gene TRBV9; a possible D gene is TRBD2 (5 bases). The CDR3 covers 15 residues. Looked up from germline, CDR1 is SGDLS and CDR2 is YYNGEE. The germline V and J ends were trimmed by 4 bases and 0 bases, with 14 bases remaining between them.

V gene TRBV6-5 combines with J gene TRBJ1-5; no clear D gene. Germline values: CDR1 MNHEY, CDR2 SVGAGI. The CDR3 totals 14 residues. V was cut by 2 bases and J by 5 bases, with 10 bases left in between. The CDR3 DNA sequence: TGTGCCAGCAGTTACGGGCCGGCCCATCAGCCCCAGCATTTT. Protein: CASSYGPAHQPQHF.

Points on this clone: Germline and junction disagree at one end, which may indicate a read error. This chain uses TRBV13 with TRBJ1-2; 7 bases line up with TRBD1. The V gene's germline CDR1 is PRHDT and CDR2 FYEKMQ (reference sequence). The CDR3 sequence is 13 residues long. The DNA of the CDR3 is TGTGCCAGCAGCTTAAGACTTCAGGGGGGCTACACTTTC. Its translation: CASSLRLQGGYTF.

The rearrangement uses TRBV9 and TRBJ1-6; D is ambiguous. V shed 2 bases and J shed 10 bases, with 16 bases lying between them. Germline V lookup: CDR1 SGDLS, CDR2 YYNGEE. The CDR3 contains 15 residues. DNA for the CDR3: TGTGCCAGCAGCGTCTCCGGGGAAAATGGCTCACCCCTCCACTTT. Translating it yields CASSVSGENGSPLHF.

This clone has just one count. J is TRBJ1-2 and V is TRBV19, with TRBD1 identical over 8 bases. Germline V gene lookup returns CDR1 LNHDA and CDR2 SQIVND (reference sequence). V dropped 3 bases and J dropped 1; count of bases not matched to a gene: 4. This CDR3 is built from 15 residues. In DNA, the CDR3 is TGTGCCAGTAGTATGTGGGACAGGCTTAACTATGGCTACACCTTC. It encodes CASSMWDRLNYGYTF.

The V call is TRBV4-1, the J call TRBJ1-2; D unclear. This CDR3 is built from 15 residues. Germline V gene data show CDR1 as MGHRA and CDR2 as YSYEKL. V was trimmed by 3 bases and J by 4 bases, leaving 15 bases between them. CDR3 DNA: TGCGCCAGCAGCCATTACGGGGAAACGAGCTATGGCTACACCTTC. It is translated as CASSHYGETSYGYTF.

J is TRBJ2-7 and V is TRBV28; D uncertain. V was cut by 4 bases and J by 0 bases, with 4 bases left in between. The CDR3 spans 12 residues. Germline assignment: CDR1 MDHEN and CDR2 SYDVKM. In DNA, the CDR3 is TGTGCCAGCAGTTCCTCCTCCTACGAGCAGTACTTC. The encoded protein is CASSSSSYEQYF. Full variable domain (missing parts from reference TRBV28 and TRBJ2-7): DVKVTQSSRYLVKRTGEKVFLECVQDMDHENMFWYRQDPGLGLRLIYFSYDVKMKEKGDIPEGYSVSREKKERFSLILESASTNQTSMYLCASSSSSYEQYFGPGTRLTVT.

The CDR3 protein is CASAQKTGINSPLHF. The CDR3 DNA follows: TGTGCTAGTGCGCAAAAAACAGGGATCAATTCACCCCTCCACTTT. The rearrangement joins TRBV12-5 to TRBJ1-6, with D possibly matching TRBD1 (6 bases). CDR3 length: 15 residues. The germline V gene encodes CDR1 LGHNT and CDR2 FRNRAP. V lost 7 bases to trimming and J lost 7 bases, with 17 bases between them.

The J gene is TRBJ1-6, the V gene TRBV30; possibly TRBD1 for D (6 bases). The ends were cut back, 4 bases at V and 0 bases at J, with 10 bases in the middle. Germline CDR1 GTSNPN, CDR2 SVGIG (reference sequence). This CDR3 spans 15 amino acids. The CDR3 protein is CAWTGQSSYNSPLHF. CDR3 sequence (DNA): TGTGCCTGGACCGGACAGAGCTCCTATAATTCACCCCTCCACTTT.

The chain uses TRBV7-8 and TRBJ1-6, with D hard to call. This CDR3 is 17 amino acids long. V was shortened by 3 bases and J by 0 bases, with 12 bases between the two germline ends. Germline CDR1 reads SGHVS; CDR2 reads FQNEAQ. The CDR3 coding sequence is TGTGCCAGCAGCTTGTTTGAGTACAACTCCTATAATTCACCCCTCCACTTT. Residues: CASSLFEYNSYNSPLHF. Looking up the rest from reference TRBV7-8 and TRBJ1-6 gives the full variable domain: GAGVSQSPRYKVAKRGQDVALRCDPISGHVSLFWYQQALGQGPEFLTYFQNEAQLDKSGLPSDRFFAERPEGSVSTLKIQRTQQEDSAVYLCASSLFEYNSYNSPLHFGNGTRLTVT.

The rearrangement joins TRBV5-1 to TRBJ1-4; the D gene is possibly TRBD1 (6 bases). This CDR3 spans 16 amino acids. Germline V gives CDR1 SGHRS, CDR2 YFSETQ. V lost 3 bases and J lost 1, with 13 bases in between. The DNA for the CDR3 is TGCGCCAGCAGCTCGGGCCAGGGGAAAACTAATGAAAAACTGTTTTTT. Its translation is CASSSGQGKTNEKLFF.

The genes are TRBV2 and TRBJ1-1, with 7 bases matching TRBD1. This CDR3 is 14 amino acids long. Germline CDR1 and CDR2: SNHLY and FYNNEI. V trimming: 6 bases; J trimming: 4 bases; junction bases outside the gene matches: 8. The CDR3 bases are TGTGCCAGCAGGCCGGGACAGATGGCCACTGAAGCTTTCTTT. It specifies CASRPGQMATEAFF. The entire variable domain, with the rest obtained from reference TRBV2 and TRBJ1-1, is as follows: EPEVTQTPSHQVTQMGQEVILRCVPISNHLYFYWYRQILGQKVEFLVSFYNNEISEKSEIFDDQFSVERPDGSNFTLKIRSTKLEDSAMYFCASRPGQMATEAFFGQGTRLTVV.

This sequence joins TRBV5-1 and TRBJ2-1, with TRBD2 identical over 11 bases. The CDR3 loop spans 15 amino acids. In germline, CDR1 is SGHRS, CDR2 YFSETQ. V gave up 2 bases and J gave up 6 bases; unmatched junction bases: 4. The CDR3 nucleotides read TGCGCCAGCAGCTTTAGCGGGGGGGTGCCCAATGAGCAGTTCTTC. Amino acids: CASSFSGGVPNEQFF.

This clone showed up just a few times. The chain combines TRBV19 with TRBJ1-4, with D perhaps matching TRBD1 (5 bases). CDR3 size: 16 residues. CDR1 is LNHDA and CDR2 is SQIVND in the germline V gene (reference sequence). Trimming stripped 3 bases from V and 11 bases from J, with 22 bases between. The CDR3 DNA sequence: TGTGCCAGTAGTATTCCGCCGGGACTCCCCCGAGGGAAACTGTTTTTT. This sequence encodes CASSIPPGLPRGKLFF.